The source of this T cell receptor (beta chain) is a study of blood T cell repertoires in COVID-19. Measured with immunoSEQ multiplex PCR; TCRdb has only the in-frame clones, and not every one. This table has some 370,000 clones, about 89% appearing once. Deletions cut 3 bases from V and 3 bases from J, with 12 bases between. The CDR3 runs to 14 residues. CDR1 is MGHRA, CDR2 YSYEKL, per germline. It was during active infection that Seattle patients were enrolled and then longitudinally followed. The clonotype originates from a woman under 40 with COVID-19, enrolled during active disease. Sequenced material: peripheral blood. The rearrangement joins TRBV4-1 to TRBJ2-7; perhaps TRBD2 as D (5 bases). The CDR3 sequence: CASSHPTSYYEQYF. CDR3 DNA sequence: TGCGCCAGCAGCCATCCCACTAGTTACTACGAGCAGTACTTC.